What follows are 2 T cell receptor beta chains derived from one specimen sequenced in a study of cytomegalovirus exposure and HLA in healthy donors. PCR involved 60 Vbeta and 13 Jbeta primers. Measured with immunoSEQ multiplex PCR; TCRdb has only the in-frame clones, and not every one. Among approximately 140,000 clones, approximately 80% were seen once, and the ten largest hold roughly 4.5%. Source material: PBMCs. These receptors came from a man aged 40-50 years in good health and CMV-seropositive.

This clone showed up just once. This rearrangement joins TRBV6-6 to TRBJ1-1; 7 bases are a match to TRBD1. The CDR3 spans 15 residues. J was trimmed by 5 bases and V by 2 bases; bases with no gene match: 8. Germline loops: CDR1 MNHNY, CDR2 SVGAGI (reference sequence). The DNA of the CDR3 is TGTGCCAGCAGTTACCCCGGAGGGGGCGGGACTGAAGCTTTCTTT. Residues: CASSYPGGGGTEAFF.

This clone was counted between two and nine times. The V gene is TRBV6-4, the J gene TRBJ1-2; no clear D gene. The CDR3 loop spans 13 amino acids. Germline V lookup: CDR1 MRHNA, CDR2 SNTAGT. With 0 bases removed from V and 4 bases from J, the gap between germline ends came to 6 bases. CDR3 amino acids: CASSDSPGYGYTF. The CDR3 nucleotides read TGTGCCAGCAGTGACTCACCCGGCTATGGCTACACCTTC.